This T cell receptor beta chain derives from a study of T cells after yellow fever vaccination. Study-level findings and limits: Weaker, the secondary response had a peak occurring faster, on day 5 versus 15. Clones that expanded after primary vaccination mostly reappeared after the booster (just over 95% CD4, 88% CD8).

V lost 6 bases and J lost 7; bases outside the gene matches: 8. In germline, CDR1 is MNHEY, CDR2 SVGEGT. This CDR3 is built from 16 residues. This clonotype has ten or more counts. Its matching antigen is unknown. The study made its TCR cDNA through 5'RACE template switching. That step introduced a universal primer site along with UMIs. TCRdb reprocessed the 5' RACE reads via MiXCR and lists one record per CDR3 protein. The table includes about 400,000 distinct CDR3 sequences, under 7.5% detected once. The chain carries TRBV6-2 or TRBV6-3 and TRBJ2-2; 13 bases align to TRBD2. The source is a man aged 30 to 39 who received the YFV17D yellow fever vaccine. The input for sequencing was PBMCs, taken 5 days after the yellow fever booster vaccination. CDR3: CASSLGLAGVIGELFF. CDR3 in DNA: TGTGCCAGCAGCCTTGGACTAGCGGGAGTAATCGGGGAGCTGTTTTTT.